This T cell receptor beta chain was captured by sequencing in a study of human T cells and chemical hapten exposure. Findings and limits, study-wide: Expanded TCR sets contained significantly more large CDR3 similarity clusters than controls.

As handled by the study authors: A per-sample median of around 91,000 TCRs was observed, with counts ranging from roughly 20,000 to 750,000. From the RACE reads, TCRdb called clonotypes with MiXCR, one entry per CDR3 protein. TCRdb, not the authors, supplied the V and J calls. The data show 110,000 to 150,000 distinct CDR3 sequences, 10% to 15% seen once. V was pared by 3 bases and J by 4 bases, with 11 bases between. This CDR3 has 14 amino acids. Sample time point: patch test 2, 6 weeks after DPC sensitization. Stated treatment: therapeutic diphenylcyclopropenone sensitization with weekly scalp DPC. People who gave samples had alopecia, were 18 to 70 years old, and were suitable for DPC. This clonotype was observed a handful of times. The antigen is undetermined.

The receptor was isolated from a woman aged 45-60 years with alopecia areata. Some clones in this sample may be carry-over from other donors' samples. The V gene is TRBV12-3 or TRBV12-4, the J gene TRBJ2-3; D gene uncertain. The source material was whole blood, sampled in connection with sensitization to the hapten diphenylcyclopropenone (DPC). The CDR3 loop reads CASSFLDLSDTQYF. The CDR3, as DNA: TGTGCCAGCAGTTTCCTTGACCTCTCAGATACGCAGTATTTT.